The 14 T cell receptor beta chains in this list originate from one sample, sequenced in a study of CDR3 diversity in severe acne. TCRdb re-analysed the PCR reads in MiXCR, keeping a single row per CDR3 protein. The table records 85,000 to 120,000 distinct CDR3 sequences, approximately 47% of them present only once. The sequenced sample was blood. The source of these receptors is a male donor with acne.

The chain recombines TRBV20-1 with TRBJ2-7; the D gene is possibly TRBD2 (6 bases). The CDR3 contains 14 residues. The V gene lost 1 base and the J gene lost 5 bases, with 15 bases spanning the gap. CDR1 and CDR2 from the germline V gene are DFQATT and SNEGSKA (reference sequence). CDR3 nucleotides: TGCAGTGCTAGAGGGCTCAGCGGGCGGCACGAGCAGTACTTC. Translation gives CSARGLSGRHEQYF.

This clonotype has at least ten counts. V gene TRBV4-2 combines with J gene TRBJ2-6; 10 nucleotides line up with TRBD2. CDR1 and CDR2 from the germline V gene are LGHNA and YNFKEQ. The CDR3 length is 19 residues. Trimming removed 1 base from V and 0 bases from J; junction bases left unmatched: 6. This CDR3 reads CASSQVLTSGASGANVLTF. The CDR3, as DNA: TGTGCCAGCAGCCAAGTATTAACTAGCGGGGCCTCTGGGGCCAACGTCCTGACTTTC.

On this clonotype itself: Given a much more abundant clone one base away, this may be a read error. The J gene is TRBJ1-1, the V gene TRBV9, with D hard to call. The CDR3 totals 13 residues. Germline V lookup: CDR1 SGDLS, CDR2 YYNGEE. V shed 6 bases and J shed 0 bases, with 9 bases lying between them. The CDR3 DNA is TGTGCCAGCATTAGAGCCATGAACACTGAAGCTTTCTTT. The encoded protein is CASIRAMNTEAFF.

This clonotype was detected ten times or more. The CDR3 DNA is TGTGCCAGCAGGGCCCCTTTCACCAAGACCCAGTACTTC. Encoded protein: CASRAPFTKTQYF. J is TRBJ2-5 and V is TRBV6-2 or TRBV6-3, with D hard to call. Per the germline V gene, CDR1 is MNHEY and CDR2 is SVGEGT. V was clipped by 6 bases and J by 6 bases, with 14 bases between them. The CDR3 has 13 amino acids.

As regards this clonotype: This may stem from a read error, because a much larger clone lies one nucleotide away. This sequence joins TRBV5-1 and TRBJ1-4, with a possible D match to TRBD1 (5 bases). The germline V gene encodes CDR1 SGHRS and CDR2 YFSETQ. The CDR3 is 14 residues long. CDR3 loop: CASSGGKGDEKLCF. The CDR3 coding sequence is TGCGCCAGCAGTGGGGGTAAAGGCGATGAAAAACTGTGTTTT.

This clonotype has just a few counts. With a much larger clone just one base away, this may be a read error. The rearrangement links TRBV20-1 to TRBJ2-7; 7 positions agree with TRBD2. This CDR3 has 13 residues. Germline CDR1 is DFQATT and CDR2 is SNEGSKA (reference sequence). The ends lost 3 bases at V and 2 bases at J; junction bases unmatched: 4. The CDR3 loop reads CSASPSGTYEQYF. CDR3 nucleotide sequence: TGCAGTGCTAGTCCTAGCGGAACCTACGAGCAGTACTTC.

In the case of this clonotype: Compared with germline, one end of the junction differs, possibly owing to a read error. This chain connects TRBV5-4 to TRBJ1-5; the D is unclear. Germline V gives CDR1 SGHNT, CDR2 YYREEE (reference sequence). The CDR3 extends over 12 amino acids. CDR3 protein: CASSQDRQPQHF. DNA of the CDR3: TGCGCCAGCAGCCAAGATAGGCAGCCCCAGCATTTT.

The chain combines TRBV20-1 with TRBJ2-1, with 8 bases identical to TRBD2. V shed 7 bases, J shed 2 bases, and the junction held 4 bases outside the gene matches. This CDR3 is 13 amino acids long. Germline V CDR1 and CDR2: DFQATT, SNEGSKA (reference sequence). The CDR3 spells CSVDSGTYNEQFF. CDR3 nucleotides: TGCAGTGTCGATAGCGGGACCTACAATGAGCAGTTCTTC.

This clonotype was picked up a small number of times. This chain links TRBV28 with TRBJ1-6; 8 nucleotides align to TRBD1. The trim removed 8 bases at V and 7 bases at J, leaving 4 bases unmatched. From germline, CDR1 is MDHEN and CDR2 SYDVKM. The CDR3 extends over 13 amino acids. The CDR3 loop reads CASFRDRNSPLHF. The CDR3 nucleotides are TGTGCCAGCTTCCGGGACAGGAATTCACCCCTCCACTTT.

This clonotype was observed once. Likely a read error: the CDR3 ends without its conserved phenylalanine or tryptophan. No DNA is shown, since the ends of the CDR3 on it are uncertain; the CDR3 is the one TCRdb lists. The rearrangement uses TRBV27 and TRBJ2-7; no DNA check was done on the table's D call, TRBD2. The CDR3 length is 8 residues, termini included. In germline, CDR1 is MNHEY, CDR2 SMNVEV (reference sequence). CDR3 in amino acids: CASSWLAG.

This clonotype was found many times. This chain joins TRBV10-2 and TRBJ2-1; D possibly corresponds to TRBD1 (6 bases). The CDR3 has 12 amino acids. The germline CDR1 and CDR2 sequences are WSHSY and SAAADI. V lost 10 bases to trimming and J lost 6 bases, with 13 bases between them. CDR3 sequence (DNA): TGCGCCACCGAGGACAGAATCAATGAGCAGTTCTTC. It encodes CATEDRINEQFF.

V and J are TRBV2 and TRBJ2-6; D ambiguous. CDR1 is SNHLY and CDR2 is FYNNEI in the germline V gene. The V end was cut by 5 bases, the J end by 1 base, with 12 bases between. The CDR3 covers 16 residues. Here the CDR3 reads CASSWSFPSGANVLTF. DNA for the CDR3: TGTGCCAGCAGTTGGTCCTTCCCGTCTGGGGCCAACGTCCTGACTTTC.

The rearrangement links TRBV19 to TRBJ1-5; no reliable D call. Germline V lookup: CDR1 LNHDA, CDR2 SQIVND (reference sequence). The CDR3 is 14 residues long. V was clipped by 3 bases and J by 2 bases, with 8 bases between them. The CDR3 DNA follows: TGTGCCAGTAGTATGGGGTTTGGCAATCAGCCCCAGCATTTT. It translates to CASSMGFGNQPQHF. Filled out from reference TRBV19 and TRBJ1-5, the complete variable domain reads DGGITQSPKYLFRKEGQNVTLSCEQNLNHDAMYWYRQDPGQGLRLIYYSQIVNDFQKGDIAEGYSVSREKKESFPLTVTSAQKNPTAFYLCASSMGFGNQPQHFGDGTRLSIL.

By frequency in the sample, this clonotype is medium-sized. This chain uses TRBV9 with TRBJ2-1; D call uncertain. CDR1 and CDR2 from the germline V gene are SGDLS and YYNGEE. The CDR3 runs 13 residues. V gave up 0 bases and J gave up 3 bases, with 4 bases separating them. The CDR3: CASSVGSYNEQFF. CDR3 nucleotides: TGTGCCAGCAGCGTAGGCAGCTACAATGAGCAGTTCTTC.